Sequencing of this T cell receptor (beta chain) was carried out in a study of radiotherapy plus CTLA-4 blockade in lung cancer (dated 2018 in TCRdb). Turning to the overall study: Objective responses occurred in about 19% of enrolled patients, and 30% to 35% achieved disease control. On the study overall, not on this receptor specifically: TCR clones derived from tumors expanded in peripheral blood after treatment with radiotherapy and ipilimumab. The strongest predictors of response were reported to be early dynamic shifts in blood T cell clones along with a rise in serum interferon-beta following radiation.

In this study, focal radiation therapy paired with CTLA-4 blockade (ipilimumab) was tested in patients who had chemo-refractory metastatic non-small-cell lung cancer. Receptor libraries were prepared by the immunoSEQ multiplex PCR assay. What TCRdb holds here is the immuneACCESS table cut down to in-frame rearrangements. Part of the clones is not present; checked against another copy, under half of the missing clones reflect an unresolved V gene, and the others are unexplained. The sample table contains tens of thousands of clones; only one count was recorded for roughly four fifths of them. The ten largest clonotypes hold roughly 0.84% of the sample. Notes on this clone: Its antigen has not been determined. No much larger clone exists at a distance of one base, and base qualities are not known.

The sample here was peripheral blood, taken from a patient treated with radiotherapy plus ipilimumab. This clonotype was sampled from a human donor with non-small cell lung cancer who had stable disease on radiotherapy plus ipilimumab.

The CDR3 corresponds to CASRRDGSATNEKLFF. The DNA reads as follows: TGTGCCAGCCGCCGGGACGGGAGTGCAACTAATGAAAAACTGTTTTTT. The rearrangement combines TRBV5-5 with TRBJ1-4; the D gene is possibly TRBD1, with 5 bases matching. Spanning cysteine to phenylalanine, the CDR3 consists of 16 amino acids. CDR3 DNA only is kept here, 48 bases in frame from base 1. The CDR1 and CDR2 encoded by the germline V gene (reference sequence) are SGHKS and YYEKEE. At the junction V is shortened by 7 bases and J by 0 bases, with 16 bases in between.